These 9 T cell receptor beta chains came from one sample sequenced in a study of T cells in Graves' hyperthyroidism and ophthalmopathy. Researchers took RNA transcripts and amplified the TCR beta CDR3 regions from them. With the HTBI primer set, the TCR CDR3 went through a first round of RT-PCR. TCRdb ran MiXCR on the multiplex PCR reads and lists one entry per CDR3 protein. This table holds 500,000 to 750,000 distinct CDR3 sequences, 15% to 19% found once. Material: blood. The receptors stem from a woman aged 25 to 45 with Graves' hyperthyroidism.

Comments on this clonotype: This may come from a read error, since a much larger clone is one base off. The rearrangement uses TRBV9 and TRBJ2-1, with D tentatively TRBD2 (5 bases). This CDR3 has 16 residues. The germline V and J ends were trimmed by 2 bases and 1 base, with 13 bases remaining between them. Germline CDR1 is SGDLS and CDR2 is YYNGEE. The CDR3 loop is CASSVGEDSSYNEQFF. In DNA, the CDR3 is TGTGCCAGCAGCGTGGGTGAGGACTCTTCCTACAATGAGCAGTTCTTC.

This clonotype has ten or more counts. The V gene is TRBV2, the J gene TRBJ2-4; 7 bases fit TRBD1. The CDR3 consists of 13 residues. Germline-derived CDR1 and CDR2 are SNHLY and FYNNEI. V lost 4 bases, J lost 9 bases, and 6 bases stayed unmatched. This CDR3 reads CASSATGVGIQYF. The CDR3 DNA is TGTGCCAGCAGTGCCACAGGGGTGGGCATTCAGTACTTC.

This clonotype was counted between two and nine times. The chain carries TRBV6-1 and TRBJ1-2, with TRBD1 identical over 7 bases. The ends lost 6 bases at V and 6 bases at J; junction bases unmatched: 1. Germline V CDR1 and CDR2: MNHNS, SASEGT. The CDR3 runs to 11 residues. CDR3 residues: CASRQGNGYTF. The DNA of the CDR3 is TGTGCCAGCAGACAGGGGAATGGCTACACCTTC.

There are many counts of this clonotype. The gene calls are TRBV24-1 and TRBJ2-3, with no clear D. The CDR3 extends over 15 amino acids. The V gene's germline CDR1 is KGHDR and CDR2 SFDVKD. Trimming stripped 3 bases from V and 1 base from J, with 10 bases between. The CDR3 here is CATSDGADGTDTQYF. The CDR3, as DNA: TGTGCCACCAGTGATGGCGCGGACGGCACAGATACGCAGTATTTT.

The J gene is TRBJ2-1, the V gene TRBV5-4; D gene unclear. The V and J ends lost 1 base and 7 bases respectively, with 27 bases between them. Germline CDR1 reads SGHNT; CDR2 reads YYREEE (reference sequence). The CDR3 contains 19 residues. CDR3 coding DNA: TGTGCCAGCAGCTTGAAGGCCGGCGCGAGAGCTCGAGAAGAGAATGAGCAGTTCTTC. The encoded protein is CASSLKAGARAREENEQFF.

This clonotype was seen ten or more times. The chain carries TRBV7-3 and TRBJ2-2; 15 positions match TRBD2. This CDR3 comprises 17 residues. J was trimmed by 5 bases and V by 5 bases; bases with no gene match: 6. CDR1 is SGHTA, CDR2 FQGTGA, per germline. CDR3 sequence reads: CASSRRTSGRETGELFF. In DNA form, the CDR3 reads TGTGCCAGCAGCCGTCGGACTAGCGGGAGGGAGACCGGGGAGCTGTTTTTT.

The table lists this clonotype with many counts. The chain recombines TRBV11-2 with TRBJ2-1; TRBD1 matches at 7 bases. This CDR3 comprises 17 residues. V lost 5 bases and J lost 1; bases outside the gene matches: 11. CDR1 and CDR2 from the germline V gene are SGHAT and FQNNGV. CDR3 sequence reads: CASSPEQGFSSYNEQFF. The CDR3 DNA follows: TGTGCCAGCAGCCCAGAACAGGGGTTCTCATCCTACAATGAGCAGTTCTTC.

This clonotype was seen ten or more times. CDR3 DNA: TGTGCCAGCAGCAGGGACTACACAGATACGCAGTATTTT. Residues: CASSRDYTDTQYF. The chain is built from TRBV11-2 and TRBJ2-3; 7 bases align to TRBD2. V lost 5 bases to trimming and J lost 2 bases; unmatched junction nucleotides: 1. This CDR3 comprises 13 residues. The V gene's germline CDR1 is SGHAT and CDR2 FQNNGV. The full variable domain, its missing parts supplied by reference TRBV11-2 and TRBJ2-3, is EAGVAQSPRYKIIEKRQSVAFWCNPISGHATLYWYQQILGQGPKLLIQFQNNGVVDDSQLPKDRFSAERLKGVDSTLKIQPAKLEDSAVYLCASSRDYTDTQYFGPGTRLTVL.

Ten or more counts support this clonotype. The rearrangement uses TRBV7-2 and TRBJ1-1; 7 bases line up with TRBD1. Germline assignment: CDR1 SGHTA and CDR2 FQGNSA. The CDR3 has 15 amino acids. The trim removed 5 bases at V and 3 bases at J, leaving 9 bases unmatched. The CDR3 DNA sequence: TGTGCCAGCAGCCTTCGAGGGGGCCGGCACACTGAAGCTTTCTTT. Protein product: CASSLRGGRHTEAFF. The whole variable domain, remainder taken from reference TRBV7-2 and TRBJ1-1, is GAGVSQSPSNKVTEKGKDVELRCDPISGHTALYWYRQSLGQGLEFLIYFQGNSAPDKSGLPSDRFSAERTGGSVSTLTIQRTQQEDSAVYLCASSLRGGRHTEAFFGQGTRLTVV.